Below, one TCR beta chain is given with its context. These data originate in a study of T cell changes during pregnancy in multiple sclerosis. Trimming took 4 bases from V and 3 from J; bases not matched to a gene: 19. From germline, CDR1 is SGHRS and CDR2 YFSETQ. This CDR3 is built from 19 residues. The protocol was immunoSEQ multiplex PCR, while the TCRdb copy is restricted to in-frame clones and leaves out a portion. The repertoire holds about 93,000 clones, with almost 95% as singletons. The genes are TRBV5-1 and TRBJ2-4; 7 nucleotides line up with TRBD1. Sequencing was performed on peripheral blood, taken after pregnancy. The TCR comes from a female donor with multiple sclerosis, enrolled in a pregnancy study. This CDR3 is CASSKGAPASQGGKNIQYF. As DNA, the CDR3 is TGCGCCAGCAGCAAGGGGGCTCCTGCTTCCCAGGGTGGCAAAAACATTCAGTACTTC.